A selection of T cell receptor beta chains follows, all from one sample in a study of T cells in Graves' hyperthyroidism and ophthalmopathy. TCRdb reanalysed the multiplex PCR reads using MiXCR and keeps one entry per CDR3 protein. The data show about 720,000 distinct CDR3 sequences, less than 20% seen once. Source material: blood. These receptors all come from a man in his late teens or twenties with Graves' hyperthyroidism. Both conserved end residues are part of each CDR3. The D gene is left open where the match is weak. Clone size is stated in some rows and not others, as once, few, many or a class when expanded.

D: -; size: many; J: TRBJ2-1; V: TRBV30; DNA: TGTGCCTGGAGTGTAGGGTGGAGGGCCTCCTACAATGAGCAGTTCTTC; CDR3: CAWSVGWRASYNEQFF
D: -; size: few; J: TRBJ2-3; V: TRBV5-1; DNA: TGCGCCAGCAGCTTGGAACAGGTACCCGCTACGCAGTATTTT; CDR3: CASSLEQVPATQYF
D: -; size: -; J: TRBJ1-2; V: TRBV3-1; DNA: TGTGCCAGCAGCCAAATGACAGTTTCAGGCTATGGCTACACCTTC; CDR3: CASSQMTVSGYGYTF
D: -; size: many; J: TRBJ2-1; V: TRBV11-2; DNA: TGTGCCAGCAGCTTAAGAACTAGCCTTGAAGTTCGGCAGTTCTTC; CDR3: CASSLRTSLEVRQFF
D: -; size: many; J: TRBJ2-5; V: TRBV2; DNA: TGTGCCAGCAGTGACGCGGGCTCCGTCCAAGAGACCCAGTACTTC; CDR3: CASSDAGSVQETQYF
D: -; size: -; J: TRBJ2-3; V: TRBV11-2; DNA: TGTGCCAGCAGCTTAGCGTTGGGGGATACGCAGTATTTT; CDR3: CASSLALGDTQYF
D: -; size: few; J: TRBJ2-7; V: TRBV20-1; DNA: TGCAGTGCTAGTAGTACAACCGCCTACGAGCAGTACTTC; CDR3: CSASSTTAYEQYF
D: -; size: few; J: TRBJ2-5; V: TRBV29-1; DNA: TGCAGCGTTGATCTCCAGGGGATGAGAGAGACCCAGTACTTC; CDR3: CSVDLQGMRETQYF
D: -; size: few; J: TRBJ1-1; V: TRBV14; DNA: TGTGCCAGCAGCGTAACAGGGTCGGCCACTGAAGCTTTCTTT; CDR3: CASSVTGSATEAFF
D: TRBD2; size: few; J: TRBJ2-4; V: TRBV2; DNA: TGTGCCAGCAGTGTCGGACTAGCGGGAACCCGAAACGGAAACATTCAGTACTTC; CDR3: CASSVGLAGTRNGNIQYF
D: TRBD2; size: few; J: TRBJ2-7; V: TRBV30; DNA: TGTGCCTGGTCGGGGAGGGAATACGAGCAGTACTTC; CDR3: CAWSGREYEQYF
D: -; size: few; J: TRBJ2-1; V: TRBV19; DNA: TGTGCCAGTACGGGGGCCCCTTACAATGAGCAGTTCTTC; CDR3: CASTGAPYNEQFF
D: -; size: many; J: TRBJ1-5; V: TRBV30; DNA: TGTGCCTGGAATAGACTGCCAAGTCAGCCCCAGCATTTT; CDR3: CAWNRLPSQPQHF
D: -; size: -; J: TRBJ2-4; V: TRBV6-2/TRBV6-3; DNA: TGTGCCAGCAGTTACGGCGTCTTGGCCAAAAACATTCAGTACTTC; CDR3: CASSYGVLAKNIQYF